This T cell receptor beta chain appears in the sequencing data of a study of beta chain features in type 1 diabetes. Study-level background: Examination spanned over 85,000,000 sorted cells from all samples.

Of the isolated RNA, all was reverse transcribed, and so the sequenced material was expressed TCRB transcripts. Repertoires were generated with immunoSEQ multiplex PCR, while TCRdb's copy carries only in-frame clones and drops some. The repertoire holds around 500,000 clones, with about an eighth as singletons. This CDR3 has 15 amino acids. Trimming removed 5 bases from V and 5 bases from J; junction bases left unmatched: 11. The germline V gene has CDR1 SEHNR and CDR2 FQNEAQ (reference sequence). Sequenced: naive CD4+ T cells from blood. The rearrangement links TRBV7-9 to TRBJ1-1; 7 bases align to TRBD1. This TCR came from a woman younger than 30 in good health. The CDR3 region has the DNA TGTGCCAGCAGCGTATCCGGGACAGCTATGACTGAAGCTTTCTTT. This gives the protein CASSVSGTAMTEAFF.